Described below is a single TCR beta chain sequence and its context. This clone occurred a few times. The antigen it recognizes is unknown. No per-base quality is available; no much larger clone lies one base away. To sequence the TCRbeta CDR3 region, genomic DNA was isolated from the sorted cells. TCRbeta CDR3 regions were sequenced using the immunoSEQ Assay. Not all clones reach the TCRdb copy of this immuneACCESS table, which keeps in-frame sequences only. Checked studies attribute under half of the gap to unresolved V genes and leave the rest unexplained. The sample table lists about 97,000 clones, about nine tenths of them with a count of one. The biggest ten clones account for around 5.9% of the sample. Patients with autoimmune disease history or receiving systemic immunosuppression were excluded from the trial. Peripheral blood for TCR sequencing was collected from all dose cohorts at baseline, on cycle 4 day 1, and on cycle 7 day 1. Samples came from an open-label, multicenter, first-in-human phase I dose-escalation trial of ivuxolimab. Adults with locally advanced or metastatic head and neck squamous cell, hepatocellular, melanoma or renal cell carcinoma were enrolled in the trial. Before TCR sequencing, CD4+ T cells and CD8+ T cells from peripheral blood were sorted into separate populations.

The germline V gene encodes CDR1 SGHRS and CDR2 YFSETQ. V is pared back by 3 bases and J by 6 bases, with 10 bases lying between the germline termini. The CDR3 goes from the cysteine to the phenylalanine over 12 residues. The entry retains the CDR3 DNA only, 36 bases that are in frame from base 1. This record comes from a study of OX40 agonist ivuxolimab in advanced cancers. The study in broad terms: Ivuxolimab, which targeted the costimulatory receptor OX40 (CD134), was an agonistic, fully human IgG2 monoclonal antibody. Intravenous ivuxolimab was administered to patients every 2 weeks at six dose levels: 0.01, 0.1, 0.3, 1.5, 3 and 10 mg/kg. Among the 52 dose-escalation patients, some 19 had hepatocellular carcinoma, roughly 15 melanoma, 9 renal cell carcinoma and 9 head and neck cancer. In the dose-escalation cohort, roughly 80% of patients were male, and the mean age was approximately 60 years, with a range of 23 to 79. Patients were allowed to have had prior anti-PD-1, anti-PD-L1 or anti-CTLA-4 therapy, and around two fifths of the dose-escalation patients had been treated with checkpoint inhibitors. Partial responses were achieved by three dose-escalation patients, of whom one had hepatocellular carcinoma and two had cutaneous melanoma. Peripheral TCRbeta sequencing was intended to test whether TCR sequence diversity was altered and clonal T-cell expansion was caused by ivuxolimab. The paper reports the monotherapy dose-escalation portion (N of about 54 patients) of the phase I ivuxolimab trial.

What the work shows at the level of the full study, not this receptor alone: After ivuxolimab, more expanded clones were found on average in CD8+ T cells than in CD4+ T cells. Low levels of normalized T-cell clonal expansion were also seen in some patients who did not respond. The antigen specificity of the clonally expanded peripheral T cells was not determined. At doses of 0.1 to 3.0 mg/kg, clonal expansion of both CD4+ and CD8+ T cells in blood was seen between baseline and week 6. Partial responders in the 0.1-3.0 mg/kg groups had among the lowest normalized peripheral clonal expansion, especially among CD8+ T cells.

This receptor was identified in an adult with an advanced solid tumor such as melanoma, head and neck, liver or kidney cancer. Here the chain combines TRBV5-1 and TRBJ2-7, with a weak D call of TRBD2 (5 bases match). Sequences were derived from CD4+ or CD8+ T cells sorted from blood, sampled in a trial of the OX40 agonist ivuxolimab. The DNA sequence is as follows: TGCGCCAGCAGCTCCGGGATGAGCGAGCAGTACTTC. It translates to CASSSGMSEQYF. With the rest looked up from the reference TRBV5-1 and TRBJ2-7 genes rather than sequenced, the full variable domain is KAGVTQTPRYLIKTRGQQVTLSCSPISGHRSVSWYQQTPGQGLQFLFEYFSETQRNKGNFPGRFSGRQFSNSRSEMNVSTLELGDSALYLCASSSGMSEQYFGPGTRLTVT.